A selection of T cell receptor beta chains follows, all from one sample in a study of blood T cell repertoires in COVID-19. Repertoires were generated with immunoSEQ multiplex PCR, while TCRdb's copy carries only in-frame clones and drops some. In the table there are some 310,000 clones, 85% to 90% of which are singletons. What was sequenced was peripheral blood. All receptors come from a woman between 25 and 40 years old with COVID-19, enrolled during active disease. The CDR3 runs from the conserved cysteine through the conserved F or W. The D gene is left open where the match is weak. Only part of the rows carry a size: once, few, many, or a class if the clone is expanded.

>once|-|TRBV7-2|TRBJ1-6
TGTGCCAGCAGCCCGGGGACTCCCAGGCAAAGGGATTCACCCCTCCACTTT
CASSPGTPRQRDSPLHF
>-|TRBD1|TRBV5-5|TRBJ1-6
TGTGCCAGCACTCGACAGGGACAGGCAAATTCACCCCTCCACTTT
CASTRQGQANSPLHF
>-|TRBD2|TRBV3-1/TRBV3-2|TRBJ2-2
TGTGCCAGCAAGACTAGCGGGGATGGGGAGCTGTTTTTT
CASKTSGDGELFF
>once|-|TRBV15|TRBJ2-6
TGTGCCACCAGCAGAGATCCCCCTCAGGGGCGGGCTGGGGCCAACGTCCTGACTTTC
CATSRDPPQGRAGANVLTF
>-|-|TRBV14|TRBJ1-2
TGTGCCAGCAGCCAAGAGGCTTATGGCTACACCTTC
CASSQEAYGYTF
>-|TRBD1|TRBV5-1|TRBJ2-1
TGCGCCAGCAGCTTGGTACAGGGGACATACAATGAGCAGTTCTTC
CASSLVQGTYNEQFF
>-|-|TRBV9|TRBJ2-3
TGTGCCAGCAGCGTATACAGCTTCACAGATACGCAGTATTTT
CASSVYSFTDTQYF
>-|TRBD2|TRBV7-9|TRBJ2-3
TGTGCCAGCAGCTGGGCGACTAGCCTCAGCACAGATACGCAGTATTTT
CASSWATSLSTDTQYF
>-|TRBD2|TRBV5-1|TRBJ2-7
TGCGCCAGCAGCTTATCTAGCGGCCTTTGGACCTACGAGCAGTACTTC
CASSLSSGLWTYEQYF
>-|-|TRBV27|TRBJ1-2
TGTGCCAGCAGAATGGACGGAGGAAGGGGCTACACCTTC
CASRMDGGRGYTF
>-|-|TRBV6-5|TRBJ1-1
TGTGCCAGCAGCCCGGAGCCGCTCACTGAAGCTTTCTTT
CASSPEPLTEAFF
>once|-|TRBV18|TRBJ2-7
TGTGCCAGCTCCCTACCAGGAACACCCTACGAGCAGTACTTC
CASSLPGTPYEQYF
>few|-|TRBV5-8|TRBJ1-5
TGTGCCAGCACCGACCTTTGGGGGGATCAGCCCCAGCATTTT
CASTDLWGDQPQHF
>-|TRBD2|TRBV5-1|TRBJ2-5
TGCGCCAGCAGCTTGGGACTAGCGGAACAAGAGACCCAGTACTTC
CASSLGLAEQETQYF
>-|-|TRBV6-6|TRBJ2-1
TGTGCCAGCAGTTACTCGACTGGGACTTTCTACAATGAGCAGTTCTTC
CASSYSTGTFYNEQFF
>-|TRBD2|TRBV19|TRBJ2-1
TGTGCCAGTAGTCCCCACCTTCTAGCGGGAGGGTTCAACAATGAGCAGTTCTTC
CASSPHLLAGGFNNEQFF
>-|-|TRBV12-3/TRBV12-4|TRBJ1-2
TGTGCCAGCAGCCAGGGAACTAACTATGGCTACACCTTC
CASSQGTNYGYTF
>once|TRBD2|TRBV5-1|TRBJ2-3
TGCGCCAGCAGCTTGGGGGACTACCCACACACAGATACGCAGTATTTT
CASSLGDYPHTDTQYF
>few|-|TRBV6-6|TRBJ1-6
TGTGCCAGCAGACACTCCGGGATTGAAATGCCACCCCTCCACTTT
CASRHSGIEMPPLHF
>-|TRBD2|TRBV5-6|TRBJ2-5
TGTGCCAGCAGCTTAGGACTAGCGTTTGAGGGGACCCAGTACTTC
CASSLGLAFEGTQYF
>-|-|TRBV19|TRBJ2-7
TGTGCCAGTAGCAACAGAGGGTTCCACGAGCAGTACTTC
CASSNRGFHEQYF
>-|-|TRBV6-2/TRBV6-3|TRBJ1-4
TGTGCCAGCAGTTACGCACAGGCTGCCTATAATGAAAAACTGTTTTTT
CASSYAQAAYNEKLFF
>-|-|TRBV13|TRBJ1-1
TGTGCCAGCAGTTTTCGGGAGGGGCTGGCTGAAGCTTTCTTT
CASSFREGLAEAFF
>-|TRBD1|TRBV5-4|TRBJ2-7
TGTGCCAGCAGTTCGGGACAGGGTGTGAGGGAGCAGTACTTC
CASSSGQGVREQYF
>-|-|TRBV12-3/TRBV12-4|TRBJ2-7
TGTGCCAGCAGCCCTAGTGGATACGAGCAGTACTTC
CASSPSGYEQYF
>few|-|TRBV7-2|TRBJ1-2
TGTGCCAGCAGCTCTAGGCCGAGCGTCACATCGGCGGGGGGCTACACCTTC
CASSSRPSVTSAGGYTF
>-|-|TRBV14|TRBJ1-3
TGTGCCAGCAGCCAAGATCGATGGCCAGGGCGGCCTGGAAACACCATATATTTT
CASSQDRWPGRPGNTIYF
>-|-|TRBV20-1|TRBJ2-3
TGCAGTGCTAGTTCGGTAGCGGAGTTCACAGATACGCAGTATTTT
CSASSVAEFTDTQYF
>-|-|TRBV3-1/TRBV3-2|TRBJ1-4
TGTGCCAGCAGCTCGGACTTAACTAATGAAAAACTGTTTTTT
CASSSDLTNEKLFF
>-|TRBD2|TRBV7-2|TRBJ2-7
TGTGCCAGCAGCTTTTTTTCGCGGGAGACCTACGAGCAGTACTTC
CASSFFSRETYEQYF
>many|-|TRBV25-1|TRBJ1-2
TGTGCCAGCAGTGGCGGGACGGCCTATGGCTACACCTTC
CASSGGTAYGYTF
>-|-|TRBV5-1|TRBJ2-1
TGCGCCAGCAGCTTAGGAGGGAGTGATGAGCAGTTCTTC
CASSLGGSDEQFF
>-|TRBD1|TRBV27|TRBJ1-2
TGTGCCAGCAGATCGTCGGGACAGGAGGCGTACACCTTC
CASRSSGQEAYTF
>-|-|TRBV27|TRBJ1-1
TGTGCCAGCAGCTCGTCGGGGTTCAACACTGAAGCTTTCTTT
CASSSSGFNTEAFF
>-|-|TRBV18|TRBJ1-1
TGTGCCAGCTCACCGGTTGAGGGTGAAGACACTGAAGCTTTCTTT
CASSPVEGEDTEAFF
>-|-|TRBV30|TRBJ1-3
TGTGCCTGGAGTTGGCTGTTTGGAAACACCATATATTTT
CAWSWLFGNTIYF
>-|-|TRBV10-3|TRBJ1-1
TGTGCCACAACCAACGGGTATAACACTGAAGCTTTCTTT
CATTNGYNTEAFF
>-|TRBD1|TRBV5-1|TRBJ2-7
TGCGCCAGCAGCTTGGGACAGGGTCCCTACGAGCAGTACTTC
CASSLGQGPYEQYF
>once|-|TRBV4-1|TRBJ1-5
TGCGCCAGCGCCCAACCAGGGAGCAATCAGCCCCAGCATTTT
CASAQPGSNQPQHF
>-|-|TRBV7-9|TRBJ1-6
TGTGCCAGCAGAGTCGACAGCTCACCCCTCCACTTT
CASRVDSSPLHF
>once|TRBD1|TRBV30|TRBJ2-7
TGTGCCTGGAGTGTCACAGGGGGCGCGGAGCAGTACTTC
CAWSVTGGAEQYF
>-|-|TRBV11-2|TRBJ1-4
TGTGCCAGCAGCTTATGGCGGCGGCAGGGGAATTCGGAAAAACTGTTTTTT
CASSLWRRQGNSEKLFF